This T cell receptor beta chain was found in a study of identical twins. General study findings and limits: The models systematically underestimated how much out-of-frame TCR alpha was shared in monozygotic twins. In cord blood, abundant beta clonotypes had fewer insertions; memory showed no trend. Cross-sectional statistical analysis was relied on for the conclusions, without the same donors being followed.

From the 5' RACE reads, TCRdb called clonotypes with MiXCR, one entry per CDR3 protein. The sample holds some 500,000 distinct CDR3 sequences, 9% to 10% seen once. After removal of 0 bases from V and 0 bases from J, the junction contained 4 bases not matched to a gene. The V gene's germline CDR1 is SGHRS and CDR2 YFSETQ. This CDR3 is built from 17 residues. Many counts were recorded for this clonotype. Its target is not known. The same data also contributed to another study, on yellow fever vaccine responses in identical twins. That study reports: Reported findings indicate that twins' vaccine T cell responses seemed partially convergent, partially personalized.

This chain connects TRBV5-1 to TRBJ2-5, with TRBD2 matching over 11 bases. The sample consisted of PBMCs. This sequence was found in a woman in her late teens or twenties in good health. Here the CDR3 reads CASSLAPSGGYQETQYF. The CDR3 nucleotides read TGCGCCAGCAGCTTGGCCCCTAGCGGGGGGTACCAAGAGACCCAGTACTTC.